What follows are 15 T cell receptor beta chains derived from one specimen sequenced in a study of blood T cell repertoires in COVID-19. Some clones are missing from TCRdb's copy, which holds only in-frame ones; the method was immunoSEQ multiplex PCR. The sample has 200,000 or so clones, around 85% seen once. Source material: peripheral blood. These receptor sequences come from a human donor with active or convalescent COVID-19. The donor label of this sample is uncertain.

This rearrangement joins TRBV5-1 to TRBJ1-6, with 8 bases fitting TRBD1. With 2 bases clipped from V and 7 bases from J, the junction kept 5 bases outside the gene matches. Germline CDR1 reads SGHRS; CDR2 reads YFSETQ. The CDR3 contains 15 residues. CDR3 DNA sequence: TGCGCCAGCAGCTTAGGGACAGGCGGGAATTCACCCCTCCACTTT. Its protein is CASSLGTGGNSPLHF.

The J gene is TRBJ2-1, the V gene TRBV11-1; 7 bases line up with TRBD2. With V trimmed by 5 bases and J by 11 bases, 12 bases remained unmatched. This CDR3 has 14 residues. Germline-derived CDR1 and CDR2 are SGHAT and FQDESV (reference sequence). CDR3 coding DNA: TGTGCCAGCAGCCCCAGGATGGCGGGAGCGCAGCAGTTCTTC. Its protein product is CASSPRMAGAQQFF.

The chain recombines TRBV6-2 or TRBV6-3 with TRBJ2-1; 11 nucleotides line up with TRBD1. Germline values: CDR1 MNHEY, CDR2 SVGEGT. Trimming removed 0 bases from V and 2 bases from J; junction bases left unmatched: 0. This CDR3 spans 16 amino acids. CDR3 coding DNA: TGTGCCAGCAGTTACTCGGGACAGGGGGCCTACAATGAGCAGTTCTTC. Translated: CASSYSGQGAYNEQFF.

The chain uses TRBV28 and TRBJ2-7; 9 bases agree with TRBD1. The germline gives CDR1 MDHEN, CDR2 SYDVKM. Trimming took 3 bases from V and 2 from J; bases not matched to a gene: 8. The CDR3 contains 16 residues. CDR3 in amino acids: CASSFTTGTGTYEQYF. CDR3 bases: TGTGCCAGCAGTTTCACTACCGGGACAGGGACCTACGAGCAGTACTTC.

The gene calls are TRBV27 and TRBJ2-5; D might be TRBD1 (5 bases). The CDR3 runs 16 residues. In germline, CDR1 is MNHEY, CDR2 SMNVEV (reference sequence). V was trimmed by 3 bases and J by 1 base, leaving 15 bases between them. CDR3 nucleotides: TGTGCCAGCAGTTTTGTAGGGGCTCCTCGCCAAGAGACCCAGTACTTC. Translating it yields CASSFVGAPRQETQYF.

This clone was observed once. This CDR3 reads CASSFGTGGTYEQYF. The CDR3 DNA is TGTGCCAGCAGCTTCGGGACAGGGGGTACCTACGAGCAGTACTTC. V gene TRBV7-3 combines with J gene TRBJ2-7, with 11 bases identical to TRBD1. After removal of 3 bases from V and 2 bases from J, the junction contained 3 bases not matched to a gene. The CDR3 spans 15 residues. CDR1 and CDR2 (germline): SGHTA, FQGTGA.

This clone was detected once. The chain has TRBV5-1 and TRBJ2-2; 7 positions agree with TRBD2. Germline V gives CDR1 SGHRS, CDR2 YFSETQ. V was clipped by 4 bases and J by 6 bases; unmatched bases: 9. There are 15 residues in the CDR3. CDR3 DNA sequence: TGCGCCAGCAGCCCAAGCGGGGAGTTTTCCGGGGAGCTGTTTTTT. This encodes CASSPSGEFSGELFF.

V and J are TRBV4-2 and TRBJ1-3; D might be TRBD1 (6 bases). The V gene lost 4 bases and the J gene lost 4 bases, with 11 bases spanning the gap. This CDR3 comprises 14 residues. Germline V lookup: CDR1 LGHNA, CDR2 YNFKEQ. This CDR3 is CASSPTGSGNTIYF. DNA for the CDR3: TGTGCCAGCAGCCCTACAGGGTCAGGAAACACCATATATTTT.

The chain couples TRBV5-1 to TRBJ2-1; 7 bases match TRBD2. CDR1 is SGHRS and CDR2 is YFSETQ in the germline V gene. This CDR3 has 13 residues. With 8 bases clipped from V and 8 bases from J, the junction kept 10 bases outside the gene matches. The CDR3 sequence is CASEREGGYEQFF. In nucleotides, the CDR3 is TGCGCCAGTGAGAGGGAGGGCGGTTATGAGCAGTTCTTC. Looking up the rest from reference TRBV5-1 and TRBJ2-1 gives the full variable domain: KAGVTQTPRYLIKTRGQQVTLSCSPISGHRSVSWYQQTPGQGLQFLFEYFSETQRNKGNFPGRFSGRQFSNSRSEMNVSTLELGDSALYLCASEREGGYEQFFGPGTRLTVL.

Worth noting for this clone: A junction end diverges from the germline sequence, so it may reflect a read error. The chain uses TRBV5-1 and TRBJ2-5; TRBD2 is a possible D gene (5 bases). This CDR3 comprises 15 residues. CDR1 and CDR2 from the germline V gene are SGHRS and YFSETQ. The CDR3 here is CASSVAPAENQLRHF. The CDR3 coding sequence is TGCGCCAGCAGCGTCGCCCCAGCGGAGAACCAGTTAAGGCACTTC.

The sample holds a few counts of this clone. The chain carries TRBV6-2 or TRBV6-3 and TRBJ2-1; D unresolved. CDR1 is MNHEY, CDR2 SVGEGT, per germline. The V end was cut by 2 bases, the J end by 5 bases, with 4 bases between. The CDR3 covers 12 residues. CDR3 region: CASSYPDNEQFF. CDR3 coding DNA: TGTGCCAGCAGTTACCCGGACAATGAGCAGTTCTTC.

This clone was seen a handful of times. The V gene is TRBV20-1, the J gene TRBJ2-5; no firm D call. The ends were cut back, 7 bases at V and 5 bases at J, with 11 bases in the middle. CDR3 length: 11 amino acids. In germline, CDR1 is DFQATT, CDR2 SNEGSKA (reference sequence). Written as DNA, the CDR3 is TGCAGTGTACTACTCGTGGAGACCCAGTACTTC. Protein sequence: CSVLLVETQYF.

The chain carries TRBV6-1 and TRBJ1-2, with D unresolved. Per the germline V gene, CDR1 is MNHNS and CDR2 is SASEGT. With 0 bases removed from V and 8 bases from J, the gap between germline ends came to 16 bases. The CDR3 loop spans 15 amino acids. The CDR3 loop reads CASSEATGPSGGYTF. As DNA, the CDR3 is TGTGCCAGCAGTGAAGCAACCGGGCCATCGGGGGGCTACACCTTC.

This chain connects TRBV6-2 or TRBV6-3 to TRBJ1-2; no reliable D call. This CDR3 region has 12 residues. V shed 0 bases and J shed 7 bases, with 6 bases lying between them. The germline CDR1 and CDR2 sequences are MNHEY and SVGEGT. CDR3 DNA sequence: TGTGCCAGCAGTTACTCCCAGGCTGGCTACACCTTC. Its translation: CASSYSQAGYTF.

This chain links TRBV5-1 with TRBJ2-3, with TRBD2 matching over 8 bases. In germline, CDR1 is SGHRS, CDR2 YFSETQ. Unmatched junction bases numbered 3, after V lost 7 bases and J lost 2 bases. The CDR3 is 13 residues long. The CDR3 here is CASGSGDTDTQYF. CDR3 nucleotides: TGCGCCAGCGGTAGCGGGGACACAGATACGCAGTATTTT.